This TCR beta chain derives from a study of tumor-infiltrating lymphocytes in primary liver carcinoma. Study-wide context: Productive TCRbeta read yields ran from roughly 3.9 to 6.8 million per sample and were similar between tissues.

V shed 3 bases, J shed 10 bases, and the junction held 7 bases outside the gene matches. The germline V gene has CDR1 MGHRA and CDR2 YSYEKL. This CDR3 comprises 14 residues. The source of the blood RNA was unsorted whole blood, and germline DNA was extracted as well. These patients lived with chronic HBV infection and had never been treated. Production of TCR beta cDNA used approximately 0.45 ug total RNA together with a constant-region primer. Generation of the TCR beta libraries relied on three nested multiplex PCR rounds using slightly modified ARM-PCR. A C-beta reverse primer was combined with TRBV1-TRBV30 forward primers in the first two PCR rounds, and each round had 10 cycles. One entry per CDR3 protein results from TCRdb running MiXCR on the multiplex PCR reads. The repertoire consists of around 170,000 distinct CDR3 sequences, with over 50% occurring once and the leading ten covering about 70%.

The receptor was isolated from a middle-aged man with primary liver carcinoma and hepatitis B virus infection. The chain is built from TRBV4-1 and TRBJ2-3; TRBD2 aligns across 10 bases. What was sequenced was peripheral blood. Here the CDR3 DNA reads TGCGCCAGCAGCCAGGTAGCGGGAGGTGACCCGCAGTATTTT. Translated: CASSQVAGGDPQYF.